These 25 T cell receptor beta chains were sequenced from one sample in a study of Graves' ophthalmopathy and Graves' hyperthyroidism. From RNA, the CDR3 regions of TCR beta chains were amplified and sequenced. The first round was an RT-PCR with HTBI primers, and the second round was a multiplex PCR. One entry per CDR3 protein, called by TCRdb with MiXCR from the multiplex PCR reads. This table has around 670,000 distinct CDR3 sequences, roughly 40% appearing once. Source material: peripheral blood. The receptors shown here come from an adult man with Graves' ophthalmopathy.

In this sample, this clonotype turned up many times. The chain recombines TRBV7-9 with TRBJ2-7; 7 bases are shared with TRBD1. J gave up 2 bases and V 5 bases, and 6 bases lay outside the gene matches. This CDR3 comprises 14 residues. The germline V gene has CDR1 SEHNR and CDR2 FQNEAQ (reference sequence). This chain's CDR3 is CASSQTGAPYEQYF. The CDR3 bases are TGTGCCAGCAGCCAAACAGGGGCACCCTACGAGCAGTACTTC.

In its sample, this clonotype was seen a few times. This chain joins TRBV4-3 and TRBJ1-4; D is ambiguous. The CDR3 is 16 amino acids. Trimming took off 0 bases at V and 4 bases at J, with 12 bases between the two ends. Germline values: CDR1 LGHNA, CDR2 YSLEER. The CDR3 region is CASSQDPGWDNEKLFF. In nucleotides, the CDR3 is TGCGCCAGCAGCCAAGACCCGGGGTGGGATAATGAAAAACTGTTTTTT.

In this sample, this clonotype turned up a few times. V gene TRBV9 combines with J gene TRBJ2-2, with 9 bases fitting TRBD1. CDR1 SGDLS and CDR2 YYNGEE come from the germline V gene. Trimming removed 5 bases from V and 2 bases from J; junction bases left unmatched: 7. The CDR3 sequence is 16 residues long. The CDR3 loop reads CASSPRTGENTGELFF. The CDR3 DNA reads as TGTGCCAGCAGTCCCCGGACAGGGGAAAACACCGGGGAGCTGTTTTTT.

J is TRBJ2-3 and V is TRBV9; 9 nucleotides match TRBD2. This CDR3 comprises 13 residues. V gave up 6 bases and J gave up 6 bases; unmatched junction bases: 5. Looked up from germline, CDR1 is SGDLS and CDR2 is YYNGEE. CDR3 in amino acids: CASTAGGADTQYF. For the CDR3, the DNA is TGTGCCAGCACCGCGGGGGGGGCCGATACGCAGTATTTT.

To note about this clonotype: At one end the junction does not follow the germline gene, possibly because of a read error. The gene calls are TRBV25-1 and TRBJ1-1, with no clear D. This CDR3 is built from 13 residues. Germline V gene sequence: CDR1 MGHDK, CDR2 SYGVNS. The CDR3 nucleotides read TGCGCCAGCAGCTGGGTCGGGAACACTGAAGCTTTCTTT. Amino acids: CASSWVGNTEAFF.

Worth noting for this clonotype: This sequence may be a read error, since a much larger clone differs from it by one base. DNA for the CDR3: TGTGCCAGCAGTACCCAGGCGGACACTGAAGCTTTCTTT. Encoded protein: CASSTQADTEAFF. The V gene is TRBV6-4, the J gene TRBJ1-1; D is ambiguous. V lost 5 bases and J lost 3, with 10 bases in between. CDR3 length equals 13 residues. Looked up from germline, CDR1 is MRHNA and CDR2 is SNTAGT.

This rearrangement joins TRBV7-2 to TRBJ2-7; no firm D call. Per the germline V gene, CDR1 is SGHTA and CDR2 is FQGNSA. The CDR3 is made up of 15 amino acids. V lost 1 base to trimming and J lost 2 bases, with 12 bases between them. The CDR3 region is CASSLVSSDPYEQYF. The CDR3 nucleotides are TGTGCCAGCAGCTTAGTTTCCAGCGACCCCTACGAGCAGTACTTC.

The chain joins TRBV19 to TRBJ2-5, with 8 bases aligning to TRBD1. Per germline, CDR1 LNHDA and CDR2 SQIVND (reference sequence). Germline trimming cut 6 bases from V and 4 bases from J; bases unmatched to any gene: 7. CDR3 length: 14 amino acids. Written as DNA, the CDR3 is TGTGCCAGTAGAGGGCAGGGGGCAGGAGAGACCCAGTACTTC. Residues: CASRGQGAGETQYF.

A few counts support this clonotype. The chain recombines TRBV24-1 with TRBJ1-5; tentative D call: TRBD1 (5 bases). The CDR3 contains 15 residues. CDR1 and CDR2 from the germline V gene are KGHDR and SFDVKD. Trimming removed 11 bases at V and 1 base at J, with 17 bases between. CDR3 sequence (DNA): TGTGCCAGCAACCCGAGCGGGGCGAGCAATCAGCCCCAGCATTTT. It encodes CASNPSGASNQPQHF.

This sequence joins TRBV20-1 and TRBJ2-7; TRBD1 agrees at 7 bases. The J segment lost 1 base and the V segment lost 6 bases, leaving 12 bases of the junction unmatched. CDR3 length: 15 residues. CDR1 and CDR2 (germline): DFQATT, SNEGSKA (reference sequence). The CDR3 is CSAMSWTGSSYEQYF. CDR3 bases: TGCAGTGCCATGAGTTGGACAGGCAGTTCCTACGAGCAGTACTTC.

This rearrangement joins TRBV7-9 to TRBJ1-4, with D uncertain. Germline values: CDR1 SEHNR, CDR2 FQNEAQ (reference sequence). The CDR3 is 13 amino acids. The V end was cut by 5 bases, the J end by 2 bases, with 6 bases between. The CDR3 DNA is TGTGCCAGCAGCCACCCCACTAATGAAAAACTGTTTTTT. Its protein product is CASSHPTNEKLFF.

The V call is TRBV29-1, the J call TRBJ2-1, with D maybe TRBD2 (5 bases). The germline V gene encodes CDR1 SQVTM and CDR2 ANQGSEA. The CDR3 totals 11 residues. V lost 4 bases and J lost 7, with 8 bases in between. DNA for the CDR3: TGCAGCGTTGTTGAGGGTAATGAGCAGTTCTTC. The encoded protein is CSVVEGNEQFF.

There are a few counts of this clonotype. The rearrangement joins TRBV12-3 or TRBV12-4 to TRBJ2-7, with a possible D match to TRBD1 (6 bases). This CDR3 region has 15 residues. V shed 2 bases and J shed 3 bases, with 14 bases lying between them. CDR3 nucleotides: TGTGCCAGCAGTTTAACTTTCAGGGGAGACTACGAGCAGTACTTC. Translated, it gives CASSLTFRGDYEQYF.

This clonotype has just a few counts. The DNA of the CDR3 is TGTGCCAGTAGAAGGCGACTAGACTCCTACGAGCAGTACTTC. It codes for CASRRRLDSYEQYF. The chain is built from TRBV19 and TRBJ2-7; tentative D call: TRBD2 (6 bases). V lost 6 bases to trimming and J lost 0 bases, with 12 bases between them. The germline CDR1 and CDR2 sequences are LNHDA and SQIVND (reference sequence). The CDR3 has 14 amino acids.

The chain combines TRBV5-1 with TRBJ2-2; D is tentatively TRBD1 or TRBD2 (5 bases each). In germline, CDR1 is SGHRS, CDR2 YFSETQ. The V end was cut by 7 bases, the J end by 1 base, with 11 bases between. CDR3 size: 14 residues. The CDR3 DNA sequence: TGCGCCAGCGGCTGGGGGTTGAACACCGGGGAGCTGTTTTTT. Protein: CASGWGLNTGELFF.

J is TRBJ1-5 and V is TRBV28; perhaps TRBD1 as D (6 bases). Germline V gene lookup returns CDR1 MDHEN and CDR2 SYDVKM. Trimming left V 5 bases short and J 3 bases short, with 11 bases between. CDR3 size: 14 residues. The CDR3 DNA reads as TGTGCCAGCAGTCTCGACAGGTACAATCAGCCCCAGCATTTT. Its protein product is CASSLDRYNQPQHF.

This clonotype was counted many times. The rearrangement uses TRBV5-5 and TRBJ1-1; weak D call: TRBD1 (5 bases). CDR1 is SGHKS, CDR2 YYEKEE, per germline (reference sequence). With 1 base removed from V and 11 bases from J, the gap between germline ends came to 18 bases. The CDR3 is 14 residues long. CDR3 DNA sequence: TGTGCCAGCAGCTTGACAGGAACCCCTCTAGTTGCTTTCTTT. This codes for CASSLTGTPLVAFF. The full variable domain, with the rest looked up from reference TRBV5-5 and TRBJ1-1, is DAGVTQSPTHLIKTRGQQVTLRCSPISGHKSVSWYQQVLGQGPQFIFQYYEKEERGRGNFPDRFSARQFPNYSSELNVNALLLGDSALYLCASSLTGTPLVAFFGQGTRLTVV.

The chain carries TRBV10-3 and TRBJ1-2, with TRBD1 matching 10 bases. CDR1 is ENHRY, CDR2 SYGVKD, per germline. Germline trimming cut 4 bases from V and 7 bases from J; bases unmatched to any gene: 9. The CDR3 covers 15 residues. The CDR3 sequence is CAISALTGGQGGYTF. As DNA, the CDR3 is TGTGCCATCAGTGCACTGACAGGGGGCCAGGGTGGCTACACCTTC.

V usage is TRBV19 and J usage is TRBJ2-2; TRBD1 aligns across 10 bases. This CDR3 contains 16 residues. Germline-derived CDR1 and CDR2 are LNHDA and SQIVND (reference sequence). The ends lost 1 base at V and 5 bases at J; junction bases unmatched: 4. CDR3 in amino acids: CASSIVLGQGTGELFF. Here the CDR3 DNA reads TGTGCCAGTAGTATAGTCCTGGGACAGGGGACCGGGGAGCTGTTTTTT.

The CDR3 reads CASRLQGARQETQYF. CDR3 DNA sequence: TGTGCCAGCAGACTACAGGGGGCGCGTCAAGAGACCCAGTACTTC. J is TRBJ2-5 and V is TRBV2, with TRBD1 identical over 9 bases. The germline gives CDR1 SNHLY, CDR2 FYNNEI. Trimming took 6 bases from V and 2 from J; bases not matched to a gene: 7. The CDR3 spans 15 residues.

The V call is TRBV20-1, the J call TRBJ1-3; D is unresolved. Germline CDR1 reads DFQATT; CDR2 reads SNEGSKA (reference sequence). V was trimmed by 2 bases and J by 2 bases, leaving 7 bases between them. This CDR3 has 13 residues. CDR3 amino acids: CSARRAPGNTIYF. In DNA form, the CDR3 reads TGCAGTGCTAGACGGGCCCCTGGAAACACCATATATTTT.

This clonotype showed up just a few times. The gene calls are TRBV7-9 and TRBJ2-7; D is perhaps TRBD1 (6 bases). Germline CDR1 and CDR2: SEHNR and FQNEAQ (reference sequence). This CDR3 contains 14 residues. Trimming took off 5 bases at V and 3 bases at J, with 14 bases between the two ends. The DNA for the CDR3 is TGTGCCAGCAGCCCCATGACGACAGGCTACGAGCAGTACTTC. Its translation is CASSPMTTGYEQYF.

The CDR3 sequence: CASSLGSASGSYEQYF. The DNA of the CDR3 is TGTGCCAGCAGCTTAGGCTCGGCTAGCGGGAGTTACGAGCAGTACTTC. The chain links TRBV7-2 to TRBJ2-7; 10 bases line up with TRBD2. Germline V gene data show CDR1 as SGHTA and CDR2 as FQGNSA. Losses at the gene ends were 1 base for V and 4 bases for J; bases not matched to a gene: 7. The CDR3 loop spans 16 amino acids.

The chain carries TRBV29-1 and TRBJ2-7, with 15 bases that match TRBD2. This CDR3 is built from 16 residues. J gave up 7 bases and V 1 base, and 8 bases lay outside the gene matches. The germline gives CDR1 SQVTM, CDR2 ANQGSEA. CDR3 in DNA: TGCAGCGTTGAAGGTCGGACTAGCGGGGGGGCTTATGAGCAGTACTTC. This sequence encodes CSVEGRTSGGAYEQYF.

The chain couples TRBV30 to TRBJ1-4; tentative D call: TRBD1 (6 bases). Per the germline V gene, CDR1 is GTSNPN and CDR2 is SVGIG (reference sequence). The V and J ends lost 0 bases and 3 bases respectively, with 11 bases between them. This CDR3 region has 15 residues. CDR3 region: CAWSVGGAANEKLFF. In nucleotides, the CDR3 is TGTGCCTGGAGTGTAGGGGGGGCGGCTAATGAAAAACTGTTTTTT.